This T cell receptor beta chain was recovered during a study of technical replicates of blood from a few donors. Germline CDR1 and CDR2: MNHEY and SVGAGI. The CDR3 runs 13 residues. V was trimmed by 6 bases and J by 0 bases, leaving 7 bases between them. Only in-frame clones appear in the TCRdb table, and some are missing; sequencing was by immunoSEQ multiplex PCR. Here the sample spans tens of thousands of clones, roughly nine tenths being singletons. Sample: PBMCs. The chain recombines TRBV6-5 with TRBJ2-3; D gene uncertain. This receptor was obtained from a human donor in good health. Some clones in this sample may be carry-over from other donors' samples. CDR3 loop: CASRPRSTDTQYF. CDR3 sequence (DNA): TGTGCCAGCAGGCCTCGGAGCACAGATACGCAGTATTTT.